This T cell receptor beta chain was sequenced during a study of T cells after yellow fever vaccination. The CDR3 totals 14 residues. Germline-derived CDR1 and CDR2 are MNHEY and SVGAGI. Trimming removed 2 bases at V and 5 bases at J, with 13 bases between. TCRdb redid the calling of the 5' RACE reads with MiXCR, one entry per CDR3 protein. The data show 300,000 to 400,000 distinct CDR3 sequences, roughly 10% seen once. A few counts support this clonotype. The TCR originated in a man younger than 35 who received the YFV17D yellow fever vaccine. The sample here was CD4+ T cells sorted from PBMCs, taken 45 days after the yellow fever booster vaccination. This chain uses TRBV6-5 with TRBJ2-7; D is undetermined. The CDR3 coding sequence is TGTGCCAGCAGTTACCCGGGCCCGTTTGACGAGCAGTACTTC. This sequence encodes CASSYPGPFDEQYF.